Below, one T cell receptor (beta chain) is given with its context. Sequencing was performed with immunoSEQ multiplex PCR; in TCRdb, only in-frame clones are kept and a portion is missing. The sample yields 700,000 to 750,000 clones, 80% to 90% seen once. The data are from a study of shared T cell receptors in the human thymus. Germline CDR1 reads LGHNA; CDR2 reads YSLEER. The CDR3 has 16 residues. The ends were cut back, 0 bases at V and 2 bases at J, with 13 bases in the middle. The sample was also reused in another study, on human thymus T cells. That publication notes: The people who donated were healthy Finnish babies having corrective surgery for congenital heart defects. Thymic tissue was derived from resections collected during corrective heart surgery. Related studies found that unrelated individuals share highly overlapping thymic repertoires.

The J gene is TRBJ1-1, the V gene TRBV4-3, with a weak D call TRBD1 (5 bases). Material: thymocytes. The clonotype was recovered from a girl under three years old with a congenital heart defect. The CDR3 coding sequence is TGCGCCAGCAGCCAAGATGGTCCGACAGTTAACACTGAAGCTTTCTTT. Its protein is CASSQDGPTVNTEAFF.